Here is one T cell receptor (beta chain) with its context. As yet, its antigen is unknown. The data stem from a study of T cell responses to AZD1222 COVID-19 vaccine. Study results and limitations: Spike-wide vaccine-associated CD4 TCRs dominated at 160-218 and 743-854. Only a handful of AZD1222 recipients tested seropositive at baseline. Two doses of AZD1222 preceded a rise in Spike-specific TCR breadth and depth.

Germline V lookup: CDR1 SGHVS, CDR2 FNYEAQ. With 3 bases removed from V and 7 bases from J, the gap between germline ends came to 4 bases. The CDR3 loop spans 12 amino acids. The data were produced by immunoSEQ multiplex PCR, yet TCRdb's version contains in-frame clones alone and is incomplete. The repertoire consists of about 100,000 clones, with 85% to 90% occurring once and the leading ten covering 15% to 20%. The J gene is TRBJ1-6, the V gene TRBV7-6; D unclear. The clonotype was recovered from an adult in good health. Here the sequenced sample was peripheral blood, taken on day 0 of AZD1222 vaccination. CDR3 coding DNA: TGTGCCAGCAGCTTGGAGAATTCACCCCTCCACTTT. This codes for CASSLENSPLHF.